This TCR beta chain came from a study of blood T cell repertoires in COVID-19. Overall study context: Italy, Spain and the United States were the sources of the convalescent and acute COVID-19 samples. T cells, B-cell-depleted T cells, or PBMCs provided the cDNA or gDNA that served as material.

Libraries were prepared by immunoSEQ multiplex PCR; TCRdb keeps only in-frame clonotypes and omits some of them. Counted here are roughly 22,000 clones, around four fifths occurring once; the ten biggest clones make up approximately 8.6%. CDR1 SQVTM and CDR2 ANQGSEA come from the germline V gene. Trimming cost V 3 bases and J 7 bases; bases outside gene matches: 8. This CDR3 is 14 amino acids long. Only one count was recorded for this clone. This receptor was obtained from a human donor in a cohort sampled during active COVID-19. This chain connects TRBV29-1 to TRBJ1-2; 10 positions agree with TRBD1. Sequencing input: peripheral blood. The CDR3 sequence is CSVDQTGGVGGYTF. CDR3 bases: TGCAGCGTTGACCAGACAGGGGGCGTAGGTGGCTACACCTTC.